Listed below are T cell receptor beta chains from one sample, sequenced in a study of blood T cell repertoires in COVID-19. The method was immunoSEQ multiplex PCR; TCRdb's version includes in-frame clones alone and lacks a portion of them. The sample has 140,000 to 150,000 clones; around 83% are singletons. The sequenced material came from peripheral blood. The receptors here all came from a man aged 60-69 years with active or convalescent COVID-19. The conserved cysteine and the conserved F or W are not part of the CDR3 here.

J | V | CDR3
TRBJ1-3 | TRBV4-1 | ASSQVNRPSGNTIY
TRBJ1-2 | TRBV7-8 | ASTPRGPAGSPYGYT
TRBJ1-1 | TRBV28 | ATTPPGWGTEAF
TRBJ2-5 | TRBV7-2 | ASSRDRQETQY
TRBJ1-5 | TRBV7-8 | ASSFGVVGRQPQH
TRBJ2-2 | TRBV19 | ASKTTANTGELF
TRBJ1-5 | TRBV6-5 | ASSYAGGGSNQPQH
TRBJ1-3 | TRBV28 | ASSLTGTGNTIY
TRBJ1-1 | TRBV4-1 | ASSWAANTEAF
TRBJ2-1 | TRBV6-5 | ASSYGLTDEQF
TRBJ1-6 | TRBV30 | AWSVTDSGSPLH
TRBJ1-2 | TRBV28 | ASSLAPTGIYGYT
TRBJ1-6 | TRBV19 | ASSILDRGSNSPLH
TRBJ2-5 | TRBV10-3 | ATRIPGEETQY
TRBJ2-3 | TRBV18 | ASSPRLGVLDTQY
TRBJ1-2 | TRBV6-5 | ASSRWQHYGYT
TRBJ2-3 | TRBV28 | ASSFFEGANTDTQY
TRBJ1-2 | TRBV11-2 | ASSLRTGQNVYGYT
TRBJ1-1 | TRBV7-9 | ASSLAEGWNTEAF
TRBJ2-3 | TRBV7-2 | ASSLVGGADTQY
TRBJ1-1 | TRBV12-5 | ASGLVLTEAF
TRBJ2-1 | TRBV10-1 | ASRASGGSYNEQF
TRBJ1-1 | TRBV30 | AWSSVSASS
TRBJ1-5 | TRBV7-2 | ASTKGGFSNQPQH
TRBJ2-1 | TRBV10-3 | ATLSGSGTINEQF
TRBJ2-5 | TRBV9 | ASSVGTGGGLETQY
TRBJ1-1 | TRBV12-3/TRBV12-4 | ASRWQGYTEAF
TRBJ1-2 | TRBV27 | ASSPKTGFGYT
TRBJ1-2 | TRBV6-6 | ASSLLPGTGYT
TRBJ2-1 | TRBV7-9 | ASSSRVTGSYNEQF
TRBJ1-3 | TRBV9 | ASSVGGGSSGNTIY
TRBJ1-4 | TRBV10-3 | AISGLPQGLDEKLF
TRBJ1-5 | TRBV7-2 | ASSLQGRNQPQH
TRBJ2-7 | TRBV7-2 | ASSPLETGGYEQY
TRBJ1-4 | TRBV6-2/TRBV6-3 | ASTPGQTGTNEKLF
TRBJ2-6 | TRBV4-1 | ASSRGTASSGANVLT
TRBJ2-1 | TRBV18 | ASSGLAGNEQF
TRBJ1-5 | TRBV7-9 | ASSLGSTSNQPQH
TRBJ2-1 | TRBV24-1 | ATSDQDRATL
TRBJ2-1 | TRBV24-1 | ATSDQLAGEADEQF
TRBJ2-2 | TRBV18 | ASSPDRGFWELF
TRBJ1-2 | TRBV6-5 | ASSYSTAYGYT
TRBJ1-6 | TRBV4-3 | ASSQETGQGRSPLH
TRBJ1-3 | TRBV7-9 | ASSSQGLSGNTIY
TRBJ1-2 | TRBV21-1 | ASSKDPRQAAGGYT
TRBJ2-7 | TRBV18 | ASSPPSRQGGEQY
TRBJ2-3 | TRBV2 | ASLRRSDTQY
TRBJ1-2 | TRBV19 | ASSIVIGGDVGGYT
TRBJ2-3 | TRBV18 | ASSRAVSGVKDTQY
TRBJ2-4 | TRBV2 | ASSDLGGLAGEAKNIQY
TRBJ1-1 | TRBV18 | ASLSLGLNTEAF
TRBJ1-3 | TRBV5-1 | ASSWTGAGNTIY